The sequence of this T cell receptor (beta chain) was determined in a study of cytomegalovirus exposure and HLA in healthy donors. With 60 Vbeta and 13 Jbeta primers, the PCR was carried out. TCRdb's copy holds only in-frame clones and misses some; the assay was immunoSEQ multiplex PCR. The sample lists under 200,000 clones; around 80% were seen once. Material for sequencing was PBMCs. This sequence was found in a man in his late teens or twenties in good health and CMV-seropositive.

In DNA, the CDR3 is TGTGCCAGCAGCCTCTCGGCCTACGAGCAGTACTTC. Protein product: CASSLSAYEQYF. The chain has TRBV5-5 and TRBJ2-7; D not certain. The germline CDR1 and CDR2 sequences are SGHKS and YYEKEE (reference sequence). The V gene lost 4 bases and the J gene lost 2 bases, with 7 bases spanning the gap. The CDR3 loop spans 12 amino acids.